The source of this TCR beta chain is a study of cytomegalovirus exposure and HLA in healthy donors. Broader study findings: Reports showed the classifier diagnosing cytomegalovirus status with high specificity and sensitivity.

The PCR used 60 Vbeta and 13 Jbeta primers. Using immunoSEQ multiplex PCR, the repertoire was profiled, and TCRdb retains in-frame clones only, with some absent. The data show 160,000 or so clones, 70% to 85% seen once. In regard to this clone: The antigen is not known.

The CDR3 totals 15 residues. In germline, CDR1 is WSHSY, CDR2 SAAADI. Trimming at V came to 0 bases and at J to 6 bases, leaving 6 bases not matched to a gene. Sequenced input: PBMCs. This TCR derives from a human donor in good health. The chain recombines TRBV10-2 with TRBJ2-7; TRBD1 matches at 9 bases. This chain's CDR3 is CASSESVTGGVEQYF. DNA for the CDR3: TGCGCCAGCAGTGAGTCTGTAACAGGGGGCGTCGAGCAGTACTTC.